This T cell receptor beta chain was obtained from a study of Ad26.COV2.S vaccination and SARS-CoV-2 variants. Study-wide context: Ad26.COV2.S given intramuscularly, once or twice 56 days apart. Overall study results and limits: Measures of TCR breadth and depth may have fallen short of total T cell responses. Vaccinees reportedly had broad spike-specific CD8+ and CD4+ T cell responses. People given the vaccine had a wider spike-specific TCR breadth than placebo recipients did.

The germline V gene has CDR1 MNHEY and CDR2 SVGAGI. Trimming pared 6 bases from V and 4 bases from J, leaving 9 bases between. This CDR3 region has 13 residues. The data were produced by immunoSEQ multiplex PCR, yet TCRdb's version contains in-frame clones alone and is incomplete. The data show 250,000 or so clones, around 88% seen once. In its sample, this clone was seen once. No antigen is known for it. Treatment indicated: around 19 received Ad26.COV2.S at low or high dose, single or two shots; about 5 received placebo; per-sample allocation not given. Specimen acquisition occurred on day 63 following the initial vaccine or placebo injection.

This TCR came from a person between 18 and 65 years old who received the Ad26.COV2.S COVID-19 vaccine or a placebo. The sample here was peripheral blood, taken in a trial of Ad26.COV2.S vaccine versus placebo. The chain uses TRBV6-5 and TRBJ2-2; D is unresolved. CDR3 DNA sequence: TGTGCCAGCAGACCTACTACCACCGGGGAGCTGTTTTTT. It specifies CASRPTTTGELFF.